This T cell receptor (beta chain) was found in a study of T cell repertoires in aging, cancer and after chemotherapy. General study results and limits: In healthy donors, age-related TCR diversity loss mainly reflected lost richness.

A word on this clonotype: Its target is unknown.

The CDR3 contains 15 residues. Unmatched junction bases numbered 10, after V lost 2 bases and J lost 7 bases. Per germline, CDR1 SGHDN and CDR2 FVKESK. A mixed TRB-A/B primer pool amplified rearranged TRB by multiplex touch-down PCR. One entry per CDR3 protein results from TCRdb running MiXCR on the multiplex PCR reads. This sample has about 4,800 distinct CDR3 sequences, with 20% to 25% found just once. Peripheral blood genomic DNA, not sorted cells or RNA, was the template. Sequenced sample: blood. The TCR sequence derives from a human donor in good health. The donor label of this sample is uncertain. The genes are TRBV14 and TRBJ1-2; 7 bases are a match to TRBD1. The CDR3 here is CASSQTIGGFGGYTF. CDR3 in DNA: TGTGCCAGCAGCCAAACGATAGGGGGCTTTGGTGGCTACACCTTC. Together with reference TRBV14 and TRBJ1-2, the CDR3 gives the full variable domain: EAGVTQFPSHSVIEKGQTVTLRCDPISGHDNLYWYRRVMGKEIKFLLHFVKESKQDESGMPNNRFLAERTGGTYSTLKVQPAELEDSGVYFCASSQTIGGFGGYTFGSGTRLTVV.